A single sample gave rise to the 27 T cell receptor beta chains below, sequenced in a study of cytomegalovirus exposure and HLA in healthy donors. This PCR relied on a set of 60 Vbeta primers and 13 Jbeta primers. Here immunoSEQ multiplex PCR was the method, and the copy in TCRdb shows in-frame clones only, minus some. The data contain under 150,000 clones, around two thirds of them singletons. The sequenced sample consisted of PBMCs. The receptors derive from a middle-aged woman in good health and CMV-seronegative.

There are a few counts of this clone. V usage is TRBV2 and J usage is TRBJ1-5; maybe TRBD1 (6 bases). Trimming removed 5 bases at V and 2 bases at J, with 13 bases between. Germline CDR1 reads SNHLY; CDR2 reads FYNNEI. CDR3 length: 15 residues. Here the CDR3 DNA reads TGTGCCAGCAGTCCACAGGGTCTGGGCAATCAGCCCCAGCATTTT. Translated: CASSPQGLGNQPQHF.

The sample holds a few counts of this clone. V and J are TRBV7-9 and TRBJ2-7, with 7 positions matching TRBD1. The germline gives CDR1 SEHNR, CDR2 FQNEAQ (reference sequence). The CDR3 runs 16 residues. V gave up 6 bases and J gave up 0 bases; unmatched junction bases: 11. CDR3 bases: TGTGCCAGCAGTTTTGGAAGGGGGCTGGGCTCCTACGAGCAGTACTTC. As protein: CASSFGRGLGSYEQYF.

V gene TRBV7-9 combines with J gene TRBJ1-5; D gene ambiguous. The germline gives CDR1 SEHNR, CDR2 FQNEAQ (reference sequence). This CDR3 has 12 amino acids. With 5 bases removed from V and 4 bases from J, the gap between germline ends came to 6 bases. The CDR3 nucleotides are TGTGCCAGCAGCCTAACGAATCAGCCCCAGCATTTT. Translating gives CASSLTNQPQHF. The entire variable domain, with the rest obtained from reference TRBV7-9 and TRBJ1-5, is as follows: DTGVSQNPRHKITKRGQNVTFRCDPISEHNRLYWYRQTLGQGPEFLTYFQNEAQLEKSRLLSDRFSAERPKGSFSTLEIQRTEQGDSAMYLCASSLTNQPQHFGDGTRLSIL.

The chain employs TRBV4-3 and TRBJ1-2; TRBD1 agrees at 8 bases. CDR3 length: 14 residues. J gave up 6 bases and V 5 bases, and 8 bases lay outside the gene matches. Germline V gives CDR1 LGHNA, CDR2 YSLEER. In nucleotides, the CDR3 is TGCGCCAGCAGCGGACACCAGGGGGCGGATGGCTACACCTTC. Protein product: CASSGHQGADGYTF.

Comments on this clone: One junction end does not reproduce the germline sequence, and a read error may be involved. The V call is TRBV9, the J call TRBJ1-3; TRBD1 aligns across 8 bases. The germline V gene has CDR1 SGDLS and CDR2 YYNGEE. The CDR3 has 14 amino acids. CDR3 bases: TGTGCCAGCAGCGTATCCGGACAGGGAAGCACCATATATTTT. Translated: CASSVSGQGSTIYF. The whole variable domain, filled in from reference TRBV9 and TRBJ1-3, reads DSGVTQTPKHLITATGQRVTLRCSPRSGDLSVYWYQQSLDQGLQFLIQYYNGEERAKGNILERFSAQQFPDLHSELNLSSLELGDSALYFCASSVSGQGSTIYFGEGSWLTVV.

This chain joins TRBV5-4 and TRBJ1-1, with no clear D. Germline CDR1 is SGHNT and CDR2 is YYREEE (reference sequence). The CDR3 extends over 11 amino acids. The V end was cut by 4 bases, the J end by 14 bases, with 15 bases between. In DNA, the CDR3 is TGTGCCAGCAGCCCGGGAAGGGAGCAGTTCTTT. The encoded protein is CASSPGREQFF.

Concerning this clone itself: Other DNA sequences within the sample encode an identical CDR3. The chain joins TRBV19 to TRBJ1-2, with 7 bases that match TRBD1. The CDR3 has 12 amino acids. Germline V gene data show CDR1 as LNHDA and CDR2 as SQIVND (reference sequence). Germline trimming cut 5 bases from V and 7 bases from J; bases unmatched to any gene: 4. The CDR3 DNA reads as TGTGCCAGTAGTTTAGGGGGCGGTGGCTACACCTTC. It codes for CASSLGGGGYTF.

The J gene is TRBJ2-3, the V gene TRBV5-1; D might be TRBD2 (7 bases). The CDR3 runs 15 residues. The germline CDR1 and CDR2 sequences are SGHRS and YFSETQ. V shed 6 bases and J shed 4 bases, with 18 bases lying between them. In nucleotides, the CDR3 is TGCGCCAGCACCCGTCGAGGGGGGGTGTCAGATACGCAGTATTTT. Its translation: CASTRRGGVSDTQYF.

This clone was picked up a small number of times. Other DNA sequences in the sample encode the same CDR3. The chain links TRBV5-1 to TRBJ2-5; 7 bases line up with TRBD2. There are 14 residues in the CDR3. Germline V gene lookup returns CDR1 SGHRS and CDR2 YFSETQ. Losses at the gene ends were 3 bases for V and 3 bases for J; bases not matched to a gene: 5. The CDR3 DNA reads TGCGCCAGCAGCTCGCCGGGGACTAAAGAGACCCAGTACTTC. As protein: CASSSPGTKETQYF.

This clone was found once. The genes are TRBV6-1 and TRBJ1-2; D uncertain. This CDR3 is built from 12 residues. V lost 2 bases to trimming and J lost 4 bases, with 5 bases between them. Germline values: CDR1 MNHNS, CDR2 SASEGT. The CDR3 spells CASSESSYGYTF. The CDR3 coding sequence is TGTGCCAGCAGTGAATCTAGCTATGGCTACACCTTC.

V usage is TRBV5-6 and J usage is TRBJ1-2; D gene uncertain. V was trimmed by 0 bases and J by 4 bases, leaving 13 bases between them. Germline V gene data show CDR1 as SGHDT and CDR2 as YYEEEE. This CDR3 region has 15 residues. The CDR3 loop is CASSLGRPGGYGYTF. The CDR3 DNA reads as TGTGCCAGCAGCTTGGGTCGGCCCGGAGGCTATGGCTACACCTTC.

The V gene is TRBV6-1, the J gene TRBJ1-4, with a tentative D call TRBD1 (5 bases). The CDR3 is 15 residues long. CDR1 MNHNS and CDR2 SASEGT come from the germline V gene. V was cut by 7 bases and J by 13 bases, with 25 bases left in between. The CDR3 sequence: CASTLRPAVMGGLFF. In DNA, the CDR3 is TGTGCCAGCACCCTAAGGCCGGCCGTGATGGGGGGACTGTTTTTT.

This chain uses TRBV5-6 with TRBJ1-1; D might be TRBD1 (6 bases). The length of the CDR3 is 15 residues. Germline V gene sequence: CDR1 SGHDT, CDR2 YYEEEE. Trimming removed 1 base from V and 0 bases from J, with 10 bases in between. The DNA of the CDR3 is TGTGCCAGCAGCTTGCCAGGGGTAATGAACACTGAAGCTTTCTTT. Encoded protein: CASSLPGVMNTEAFF.

The chain joins TRBV28 to TRBJ1-1; D is possibly TRBD1 (6 bases). Trimming removed 6 bases at V and 1 base at J, with 9 bases between. The CDR3 sequence is 13 residues long. CDR1 and CDR2 from the germline V gene are MDHEN and SYDVKM. The CDR3 DNA reads TGTGCCAGCAGCCCGACAGGGAACACTGAAGCTTTCTTT. Its translation is CASSPTGNTEAFF. Variable domain in full (rest from reference TRBV28 and TRBJ1-1): DVKVTQSSRYLVKRTGEKVFLECVQDMDHENMFWYRQDPGLGLRLIYFSYDVKMKEKGDIPEGYSVSREKKERFSLILESASTNQTSMYLCASSPTGNTEAFFGQGTRLTVV.

This chain links TRBV29-1 with TRBJ1-2; the match to TRBD1 covers 7 bases. The V gene's germline CDR1 is SQVTM and CDR2 ANQGSEA. Trimming took 4 bases from V and 7 from J; bases not matched to a gene: 9. This CDR3 has 13 amino acids. Here the CDR3 reads CSVGGQYPAGYTF. Here the CDR3 DNA reads TGCAGCGTTGGGGGACAGTACCCGGCTGGCTACACCTTC.

This rearrangement joins TRBV5-4 to TRBJ1-1; 8 nucleotides line up with TRBD1. The CDR3 runs to 17 residues. After removal of 5 bases from V and 0 bases from J, the junction contained 12 bases not matched to a gene. The germline CDR1 and CDR2 sequences are SGHNT and YYREEE (reference sequence). DNA of the CDR3: TGTGCCAGCAGTCCTGCGGGGGGGGACAGGTTGAACACTGAAGCTTTCTTT. Residues: CASSPAGGDRLNTEAFF.

The rearrangement links TRBV13 to TRBJ2-7; the D is unclear. The length of the CDR3 is 12 residues. V was clipped by 1 base and J by 6 bases, with 7 bases between them. CDR1 and CDR2 from the germline V gene are PRHDT and FYEKMQ (reference sequence). The CDR3 DNA reads TGTGCCAGCAGCTTAGAAGCTCGCGAGCAGTACTTC. Translating gives CASSLEAREQYF.

This chain joins TRBV30 and TRBJ1-4, with TRBD1 matching over 8 bases. CDR3 length: 14 residues. Germline assignment: CDR1 GTSNPN and CDR2 SVGIG (reference sequence). The V segment lost 2 bases and the J segment 6 bases; nucleotides outside the gene matches: 5. CDR3 DNA: TGTGCCTGGAGTACCGGACAGGGTGATGAAAAACTGTTTTTT. It yields the protein CAWSTGQGDEKLFF.

V usage is TRBV4-2 and J usage is TRBJ2-5; 16 positions agree with TRBD2. The CDR3 runs 17 residues. V was pared by 4 bases and J by 2 bases, with 4 bases of the junction left unmatched. Germline CDR1 and CDR2: LGHNA and YNFKEQ. The CDR3 sequence is CASSRGTSGGEQETQYF. Written as DNA, the CDR3 is TGTGCCAGCAGCCGTGGGACTAGCGGGGGGGAACAAGAGACCCAGTACTTC.

V and J are TRBV5-4 and TRBJ2-5; 7 bases agree with TRBD2. The length of the CDR3 is 15 residues. V gave up 0 bases and J gave up 5 bases; unmatched junction bases: 7. Per germline, CDR1 SGHNT and CDR2 YYREEE (reference sequence). The CDR3 DNA sequence: TGTGCCAGCAGCTTGGCCCTGGGGGGGAGTGAGACCCAGTACTTC. It yields the protein CASSLALGGSETQYF.

The V call is TRBV4-3, the J call TRBJ2-7, with TRBD2 identical over 10 bases. Germline values: CDR1 LGHNA, CDR2 YSLEER. The CDR3 is made up of 15 amino acids. Unmatched junction bases numbered 6, after V lost 5 bases and J lost 2 bases. The DNA for the CDR3 is TGCGCCAGCAGCTCAGGGACTAGCGCGGCCTACGAGCAGTACTTC. Translating gives CASSSGTSAAYEQYF.

This chain links TRBV27 with TRBJ2-7, with TRBD2 matching 11 bases. The V gene's germline CDR1 is MNHEY and CDR2 SMNVEV (reference sequence). The ends lost 5 bases at V and 0 bases at J; junction bases unmatched: 6. The CDR3 covers 16 residues. The CDR3 sequence is CASSPSSGGFSYEQYF. DNA of the CDR3: TGTGCCAGCAGTCCCTCTAGCGGGGGGTTCTCCTACGAGCAGTACTTC.

This rearrangement joins TRBV15 to TRBJ1-2, with 9 nucleotides matching TRBD1. CDR3 length: 14 amino acids. Germline CDR1 is LNHNV and CDR2 is YYDKDF (reference sequence). The V gene end was trimmed by 4 bases and the J gene end by 4 bases; junction bases not matched to a gene: 4. CDR3 region: CATSIGDRVYGYTF. CDR3 bases: TGTGCCACCAGCATCGGGGACAGGGTCTATGGCTACACCTTC.

The V gene is TRBV28, the J gene TRBJ1-1, with D maybe TRBD1 (5 bases). Trimming cost V 7 bases and J 0 bases, with 21 bases left between them. Per the germline V gene, CDR1 is MDHEN and CDR2 is SYDVKM. The CDR3 totals 17 residues. CDR3 in DNA: TGTGCCAGCACCTGGGGGGGATTTAGCCCAATGAACACTGAAGCTTTCTTT. It encodes CASTWGGFSPMNTEAFF.

The DNA of the CDR3 is TGTGCCAGCAGCTTGGCAGCGGGGGGAACCTACGAGCAGTACTTC. Its protein product is CASSLAAGGTYEQYF. The J gene is TRBJ2-5, the V gene TRBV5-4, with 9 bases lining up with TRBD2. The J call could be wrong; TRBJ2-7 is a better fit for the DNA end. CDR1 is SGHNT and CDR2 is YYREEE in the germline V gene (reference sequence). CDR3 size: 15 residues.

This clone was observed a few times. V and J are TRBV7-2 and TRBJ1-1; possibly TRBD1 for D (5 bases). The V and J ends lost 8 bases and 4 bases respectively, with 14 bases between them. Germline assignment: CDR1 SGHTA and CDR2 FQGNSA. The CDR3 consists of 13 residues. Written as DNA, the CDR3 is TGTGCCAGCCGCAGGCAGGGCAGCACTGAAGCTTTCTTT. This codes for CASRRQGSTEAFF.

Note on this clone: This same CDR3 is encoded by further DNA sequences in the sample. The chain links TRBV7-8 to TRBJ1-1, with 7 bases matching TRBD1. Trimming took 5 bases from V and 8 from J; bases not matched to a gene: 8. The CDR3 sequence is 13 residues long. The germline V gene has CDR1 SGHVS and CDR2 FQNEAQ. The CDR3 loop reads CASSPRQGREAFF. DNA for the CDR3: TGTGCCAGCAGCCCAAGACAGGGTCGCGAAGCTTTCTTT.